A single T cell receptor (beta chain) is shown here with its context. This clone has ten or more counts. Its antigen is still unknown. Nothing much larger sits one base from this clone, and base qualities are not available. This record comes from a study of metastatic and nonmetastatic thyroid tumors (dated by TCRdb to 2018 to 2021). Background for the entire study: Repertoires were compared across peripheral blood and tumor or nodule tissue samples from malignant and benign thyroid patients.

Preparation of the library involved PCR. Instrument used: Illumina HiSeq 4000. The TCR beta-chain CDR3 region of each patient was profiled by high-throughput sequencing. The authors' pipeline ran thus. A classifier to discriminate distant-metastatic papillary thyroid cancer patients was built from CDR3 differences across clinicopathological groups. To measure repertoire diversity the researchers used the Shannon index, while the Morisita-Horn index served to gauge how similar the tumor and blood repertoires were. In-frame beta chains were kept once TCRdb had trimmed the public reads at Q25 with fastp and called clones with MiXCR. Clone size and V and J calls follow TCRdb, not the original study. This sample has more than 85,000 clones in its table, and approximately 9% of those were observed once. The ten largest clones capture 8% to 10% of the sample. CDR1 SNHLY and CDR2 FYNNEI were looked up in the germline V gene. The CDR3 starts with the cysteine, ends with the phenylalanine, and has 20 residues. Kept here is only the CDR3 DNA, which spans 60 bases and is read in frame from base 1. At the junction V is shortened by 2 bases and J by 3 bases; bases outside the gene matches: 18.

Paper-wide results and their limitations: TCR beta diversity was reported as significantly higher in malignant tumors than in benign nodules, in both blood and tumor samples.

No treatment had been received by any patient before thyroid surgery. Using T-cell receptor beta sequencing, the researchers looked back retrospectively at clinical samples from patients, gathered between about 2011 and 2019. This TCR derives from a female donor with papillary thyroid cancer or a benign thyroid nodule (not recorded which). Some clones in this sample may be carry-over from other donors' samples. This chain is built from TRBV2 and TRBJ2-3; 9 bases in the middle match TRBD2. Material for sequencing was blood. CDR3 region: CASSETKRGALTRKTDTQYF. The DNA sequence reads TGTGCCAGCAGTGAAACCAAGCGGGGGGCCCTCACACGAAAAACAGATACGCAGTATTTT.